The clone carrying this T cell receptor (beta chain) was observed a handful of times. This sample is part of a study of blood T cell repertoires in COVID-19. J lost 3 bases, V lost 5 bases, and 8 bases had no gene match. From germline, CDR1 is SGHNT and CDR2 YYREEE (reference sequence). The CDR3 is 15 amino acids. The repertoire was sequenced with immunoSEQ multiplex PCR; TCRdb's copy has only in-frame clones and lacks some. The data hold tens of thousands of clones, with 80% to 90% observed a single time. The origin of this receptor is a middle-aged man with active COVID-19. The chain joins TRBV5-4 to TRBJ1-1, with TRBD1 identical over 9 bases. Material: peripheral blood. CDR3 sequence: CASRPTGGADTEAFF. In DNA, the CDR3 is TGTGCCAGCAGACCTACAGGGGGCGCAGACACTGAAGCTTTCTTT.